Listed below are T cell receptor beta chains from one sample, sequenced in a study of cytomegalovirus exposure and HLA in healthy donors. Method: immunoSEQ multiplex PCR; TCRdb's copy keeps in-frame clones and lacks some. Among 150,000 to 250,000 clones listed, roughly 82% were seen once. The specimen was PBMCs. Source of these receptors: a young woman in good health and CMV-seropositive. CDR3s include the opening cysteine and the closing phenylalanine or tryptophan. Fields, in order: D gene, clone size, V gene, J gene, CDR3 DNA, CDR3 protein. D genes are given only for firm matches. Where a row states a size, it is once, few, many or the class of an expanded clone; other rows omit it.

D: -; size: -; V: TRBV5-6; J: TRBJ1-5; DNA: TGTGCCAGCAGCTTTTTACAGTCTAGCAATCAGCCCCAGCATTTT; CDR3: CASSFLQSSNQPQHF
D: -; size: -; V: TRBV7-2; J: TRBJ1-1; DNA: TGTGCCAGCAGCTTAGGCCTCACAGGGGAAGCTTTCTTT; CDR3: CASSLGLTGEAFF
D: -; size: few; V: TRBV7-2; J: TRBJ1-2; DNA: TGTGCCAGCAGTTCATTCGGGGTTAACTATGGCTACACCTTC; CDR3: CASSSFGVNYGYTF
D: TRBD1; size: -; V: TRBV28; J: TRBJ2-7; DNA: TGTGCCAGCAGTTTATGGGGACAGGGGGCTCTCGAGCAGTACTTC; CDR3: CASSLWGQGALEQYF
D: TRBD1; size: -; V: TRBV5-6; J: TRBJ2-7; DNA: TGTGCCAGCAGCTCTCGAGGACAGGGACCGTCCTACGAGCAGTACTTC; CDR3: CASSSRGQGPSYEQYF
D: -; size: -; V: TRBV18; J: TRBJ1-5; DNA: TGTGCCAGCTCACTGCTTGCAGGGGCCGTTGAGCCCCAGCATTTT; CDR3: CASSLLAGAVEPQHF
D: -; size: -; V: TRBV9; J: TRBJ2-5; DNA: TGTGCCAGCAGCGTAGTAGCTGCGGGCACCCAGTACTTC; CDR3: CASSVVAAGTQYF
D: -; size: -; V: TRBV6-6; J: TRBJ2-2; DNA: TGTGCCAGCAGTTCCTCTGTCGACAAGTCCACCGGGGAGCTGTTTTTT; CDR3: CASSSSVDKSTGELFF
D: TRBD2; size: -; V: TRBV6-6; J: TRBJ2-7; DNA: TGTGCCAGCAGCCGACTAGCGGGAGAGCGGGACGAGCAGTACTTC; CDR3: CASSRLAGERDEQYF
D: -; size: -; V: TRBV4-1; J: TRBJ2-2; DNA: TGCGCCAGCAGCCAAGACAGGGTTGACACCGGGGAGCTGTTTTTT; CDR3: CASSQDRVDTGELFF
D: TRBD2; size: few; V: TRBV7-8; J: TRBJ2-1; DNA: TGTGCCAGCAGCCCGGAGTGGACTAGCGGGAGGGCCAAGAATGAGCAGTTCTTC; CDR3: CASSPEWTSGRAKNEQFF
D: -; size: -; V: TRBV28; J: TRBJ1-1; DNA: TGTGCCAGCAGAAGCAGGGAGGGATTCACTGAAGCTTTCTTT; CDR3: CASRSREGFTEAFF
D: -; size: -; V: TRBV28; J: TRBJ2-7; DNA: TGTGCCAGCAGTAACGGTTACGAGCAGTACTTC; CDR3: CASSNGYEQYF
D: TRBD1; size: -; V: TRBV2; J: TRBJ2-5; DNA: TGTGCCAGCAGTGAATCCCGCACAGGGGGACCCCAGTACTTC; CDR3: CASSESRTGGPQYF
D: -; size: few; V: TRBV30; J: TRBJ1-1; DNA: TGTGCCTGGAGCAGGGGCGCTGAAGCTTTCTTT; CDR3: CAWSRGAEAFF
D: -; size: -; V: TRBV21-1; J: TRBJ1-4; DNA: TGTGCCAGCAGCAAAACCCGACAGGCCCTTAATGAAAAACTGTTTTTT; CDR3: CASSKTRQALNEKLFF
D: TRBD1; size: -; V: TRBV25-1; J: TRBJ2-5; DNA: TGTGCCAGCAGACATACAGGGGGCGAGACCCAGTACTTC; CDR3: CASRHTGGETQYF
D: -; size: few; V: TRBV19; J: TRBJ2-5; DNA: TGTGCCAGTAGTAGAGACTACAGGGAGACCCAGTACTTC; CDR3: CASSRDYRETQYF
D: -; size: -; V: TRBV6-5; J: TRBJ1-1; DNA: TGTGCCAGCAGTTACATCATCGGCGGGAGGACTGAAGCTTTCTTT; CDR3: CASSYIIGGRTEAFF
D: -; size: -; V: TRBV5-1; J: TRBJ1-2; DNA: TGCGCCAGCAGCTTGCCCCAAGACTTTAACTATGGCTACACCTTC; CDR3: CASSLPQDFNYGYTF
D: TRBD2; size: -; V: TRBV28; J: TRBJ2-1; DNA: TGTGCCAGCAGTTCCTGGGGGCGGGAGGGCGAGAACAATGAGCAGTTCTTC; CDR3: CASSSWGREGENNEQFF
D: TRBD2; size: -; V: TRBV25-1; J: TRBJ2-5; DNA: TGTGCCAGCGGCCGGGACTACGAGACCCAGTACTTC; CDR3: CASGRDYETQYF
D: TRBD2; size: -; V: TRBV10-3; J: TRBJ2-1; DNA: TGTGCCATCAGTTTAGCGGGAGGAACCTACAATGAGCAGTTCTTC; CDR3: CAISLAGGTYNEQFF
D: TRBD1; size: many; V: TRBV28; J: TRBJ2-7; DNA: TGTGCCAGCATAACGGGGACAGGGGACTCGGAACGCTACGAGCAGTACTTC; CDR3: CASITGTGDSERYEQYF
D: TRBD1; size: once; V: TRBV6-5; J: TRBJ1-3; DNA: TGTGCCAGCAGCCGTGGGACAGGGAAGGGAAACACCATATATTTT; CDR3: CASSRGTGKGNTIYF
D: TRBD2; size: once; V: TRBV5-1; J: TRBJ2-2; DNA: TGCGCCAGCAGCCGCGCTACTAGCGGGAAGGGGGCCGGGGAGCTGTTTTTT; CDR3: CASSRATSGKGAGELFF
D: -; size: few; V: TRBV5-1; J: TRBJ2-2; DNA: TGCGCCAGCAGCTTGGGACACAAGAACACCGGGGAGCTGTTTTTT; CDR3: CASSLGHKNTGELFF
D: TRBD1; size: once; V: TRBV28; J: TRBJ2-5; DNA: TGTGCCAGCAGTGTGAGACAGGGGGCAGAGACCCAGTACTTC; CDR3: CASSVRQGAETQYF
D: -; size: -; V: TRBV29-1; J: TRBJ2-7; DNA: TGCAGCGTTGAAGGAGTCGGGGAGGCACAGCGGTTC; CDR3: CSVEGVGEAQRF